The source of this TCR beta chain is a study of blood T cells in healthy people across ages. Each individual donor underwent a draw of ten milliliters of peripheral blood. A sample-barcoded 5' primer and a J-beta primer mix were used in a second PCR of roughly 7 to 12 cycles. One entry per CDR3 protein results from TCRdb running MiXCR on the 5' RACE reads. The sample lists around 790,000 distinct CDR3 sequences; around 42% were seen once. From germline, CDR1 is DFQATT and CDR2 SNEGSKA (reference sequence). CDR3 length: 11 amino acids. V was pared by 4 bases and J by 2 bases, with 5 bases between. Sequencing was carried out using blood. The chain uses TRBV20-1 and TRBJ1-2; D not certain. The sequence derives from a man between 60 and 75 years old in good health. The CDR3 here is CSAKQNYGYTF. The CDR3 DNA reads as TGCAGTGCTAAACAGAACTATGGCTACACCTTC.